A single sample gave rise to the 7 T cell receptor beta chains below, sequenced in a study of T cell repertoires in cytomegalovirus infection. TCRdb ran MiXCR on the reads and lists one entry per CDR3 protein. The sample comprises 200,000 to 250,000 distinct CDR3 sequences, about 7% of which are singletons, and about 6.3% rests with the top ten. Material: PBMCs. These receptor sequences come from a human donor in good health (CMV status not recorded). Some clones in this sample may be carry-over from other donors' samples.

This clonotype was counted ten times or more. The genes are TRBV7-2 and TRBJ2-7; D not certain. The CDR3 is made up of 12 amino acids. In germline, CDR1 is SGHTA, CDR2 FQGNSA. Deletions cut 4 bases from V and 5 bases from J, with 9 bases between. CDR3 loop: CASSSPPNEQYF. CDR3 DNA: TGTGCCAGCAGCTCCCCCCCTAACGAGCAGTACTTC.

Ten or more counts support this clonotype. The chain links TRBV6-1 to TRBJ1-1; TRBD1 is a possible D gene (6 bases). V lost 5 bases and J 6 bases, leaving 10 bases between the germline ends. The CDR3 covers 12 residues. CDR1 MNHNS and CDR2 SASEGT come from the germline V gene. The chain's CDR3 is CASSRTAAEAFF. CDR3 nucleotide sequence: TGTGCCAGCAGTCGGACAGCAGCTGAAGCTTTCTTT.

This clonotype was counted a single time. The genes are TRBV6-5 and TRBJ2-7; weak D call: TRBD1 (5 bases). The CDR3 spans 13 residues. Looked up from germline, CDR1 is MNHEY and CDR2 is SVGAGI. V dropped 2 bases and J dropped 5 bases, with 10 bases sitting between them. In DNA, the CDR3 is TGTGCCAGCAGTTACACCCAAGGGGACGAGCAGTACTTC. This sequence encodes CASSYTQGDEQYF.

Many counts were recorded for this clonotype. The V call is TRBV7-2, the J call TRBJ2-7; no definite D call. V lost 0 bases to trimming and J lost 3 bases, with 12 bases between them. Germline CDR1 is SGHTA and CDR2 is FQGNSA. The CDR3 runs to 15 residues. The CDR3 is CASSLAVAPNYEQYF. DNA for the CDR3: TGTGCCAGCAGCTTAGCTGTGGCCCCTAACTACGAGCAGTACTTC.

This clonotype came up many times. V is TRBV30 and J is TRBJ1-1, with D possibly TRBD1 on 6 matching bases. Germline CDR1 and CDR2: GTSNPN and SVGIG (reference sequence). Between the trimmed V and J ends, which lost 2 bases and 5 bases, there was a span of 9 bases. This CDR3 is built from 12 residues. The CDR3 bases are TGTGCCTGGAGTAAGGACAGTACTGAAGCTTTCTTT. Translation gives CAWSKDSTEAFF.

This clonotype was counted between two and nine times. CDR3 nucleotides: TGTGCCAGCAGCCTGGGTGGGGCACCCCTCCACTTT. Translated, it gives CASSLGGAPLHF. The chain uses TRBV6-6 and TRBJ1-6; D not certain. CDR3 length equals 12 residues. CDR1 is MNHNY, CDR2 SVGAGI, per germline (reference sequence). Trimming took 6 bases from V and 11 from J, leaving 11 bases between them.

The sample holds many counts of this clonotype. CDR3 sequence (DNA): TGTGCCAGCAGCGCGGCAACGACAGGGGGCTACGGCTACACCTTC. Protein: CASSAATTGGYGYTF. The chain couples TRBV7-2 to TRBJ1-2; the match to TRBD1 covers 10 bases. Trimming at V came to 5 bases and at J to 8 bases, leaving 11 bases not matched to a gene. The CDR3 sequence is 15 residues long. Germline-derived CDR1 and CDR2 are SGHTA and FQGNSA.